This passage covers 20 T cell receptor beta chains from one sample sequenced in a study of OX40 agonist ivuxolimab in advanced cancers. Library creation used the immunoSEQ multiplex PCR assay. TCRdb obtained this table from immuneACCESS and retained in-frame rearrangements with V and J assigned. These tables miss some clones; where compared with another copy, unresolved V genes account for less than half of the shortfall, and the remainder is unexplained. Recorded for this sample are about 64,000 clones; around 80% of them occurred a single time. Of the sample, around 5% is held by the ten largest clones. This material consisted of CD4+ or CD8+ T cells sorted from blood, taken in a trial of the OX40 agonist ivuxolimab. Receptors were obtained from an adult with an advanced solid tumor such as melanoma, head and neck, liver or kidney cancer.

This clone was found once. The gene calls are TRBV27 and TRBJ2-7; D is possibly TRBD2 (5 bases). Trimming stripped 0 bases from V and 1 base from J, with 13 bases between. The CDR3 is 16 residues long. Germline-derived CDR1 and CDR2 are MNHEY and SMNVEV (reference sequence). CDR3 nucleotides: TGTGCCAGCAGTTTATCTGGAGGTTCGGGTTCCTACGAGCAGTACTTC. The encoded protein is CASSLSGGSGSYEQYF.

This rearrangement joins TRBV15 to TRBJ1-2; perhaps TRBD1 as D (5 bases). This CDR3 spans 16 amino acids. The germline V and J ends were trimmed by 2 bases and 8 bases, with 21 bases remaining between them. Germline V gene sequence: CDR1 LNHNV, CDR2 YYDKDF (reference sequence). This CDR3 is CATSRSGGILPRGYTF. The CDR3 nucleotides are TGTGCCACCAGCAGATCGGGGGGAATCCTCCCCCGGGGCTACACCTTC. Variable domain in full (rest from reference TRBV15 and TRBJ1-2): DAMVIQNPRYQVTQFGKPVTLSCSQTLNHNVMYWYQQKSSQAPKLLFHYYDKDFNNEADTPDNFQSRRPNTSFCFLDIRSPGLGDTAMYLCATSRSGGILPRGYTFGSGTRLTVV.

The genes are TRBV7-3 and TRBJ2-2; the D is unclear. Looked up from germline, CDR1 is SGHTA and CDR2 is FQGTGA. V was trimmed by 7 bases and J by 5 bases, leaving 14 bases between them. The CDR3 spans 14 residues. CDR3 bases: TGTGCCAGCACCTCCGGGCGAGGAACCGGGGAGCTGTTTTTT. Translated, it gives CASTSGRGTGELFF.

The chain uses TRBV6-5 and TRBJ1-6; D is unresolved. Germline V gene lookup returns CDR1 MNHEY and CDR2 SVGAGI. This CDR3 spans 15 amino acids. Trimming took 4 bases from V and 7 from J, leaving 14 bases between them. Here the CDR3 reads CASSWRVGFNSPLHF. CDR3 sequence (DNA): TGTGCCAGCAGTTGGAGAGTAGGTTTCAATTCACCCCTCCACTTT.

The V and J genes are TRBV7-9 and TRBJ2-7; 7 bases agree with TRBD2. The CDR3 loop spans 15 amino acids. CDR1 SEHNR and CDR2 FQNEAQ come from the germline V gene (reference sequence). V gave up 6 bases and J gave up 4 bases; unmatched junction bases: 12. CDR3 DNA sequence: TGTGCCAGCAGTTCGTTGTGGGAGGGTCGTTACGAGCAGTACTTC. Translating it yields CASSSLWEGRYEQYF.

As to this clone: Mismatch with germline at one junction end may stem from a read error. The rearrangement uses TRBV11-1 and TRBJ2-1; no clear D gene. This CDR3 has 16 residues. Looked up from germline, CDR1 is SGHAT and CDR2 is FQDESV (reference sequence). CDR3 protein: CASSQPTSRSYNEQFF. The CDR3 DNA sequence: TGCGCCAGCAGCCAGCCCACATCCCGCTCCTACAATGAGCAGTTCTTC.

The V gene is TRBV5-1, the J gene TRBJ1-4, with TRBD1 identical over 7 bases. The CDR3 runs 16 residues. The V gene end was trimmed by 4 bases and the J gene end by 3 bases; junction bases not matched to a gene: 9. Germline loops: CDR1 SGHRS, CDR2 YFSETQ. The CDR3 is CASSLKTGQPNEKLFF. The CDR3 nucleotides are TGCGCCAGCAGCCTTAAGACAGGGCAGCCTAATGAAAAACTGTTTTTT.

This clone turned up a few times. This rearrangement joins TRBV5-6 to TRBJ2-7; 11 nucleotides line up with TRBD2. The CDR3 covers 16 residues. CDR1 is SGHDT and CDR2 is YYEEEE in the germline V gene. V shed 4 bases and J 4 bases; nucleotides not matched to a gene: 10. The CDR3 loop is CASSPVSGGASYEQYF. CDR3 DNA: TGTGCCAGCAGCCCAGTTAGCGGGGGGGCCAGTTACGAGCAGTACTTC.

The rearrangement joins TRBV7-6 to TRBJ2-1; no firm D call. Germline CDR1 and CDR2: SGHVS and FNYEAQ. The CDR3 covers 19 residues. The ends were cut back, 4 bases at V and 0 bases at J, with 22 bases in the middle. CDR3 nucleotide sequence: TGTGCCAGCAGCTCCAGACCTACCAGCAACCCCAGCTCCTACAATGAGCAGTTCTTC. This gives the protein CASSSRPTSNPSSYNEQFF. Filled out from reference TRBV7-6 and TRBJ2-1, the complete variable domain reads GAGVSQSPRYKVTKRGQDVALRCDPISGHVSLYWYRQALGQGPEFLTYFNYEAQQDKSGLPNDRFSAERPEGSISTLTIQRTEQRDSAMYRCASSSRPTSNPSSYNEQFFGPGTRLTVL.

J is TRBJ2-2 and V is TRBV27; no firm D call. Per germline, CDR1 MNHEY and CDR2 SMNVEV (reference sequence). This CDR3 region has 12 residues. Trimming took off 0 bases at V and 7 bases at J, with 3 bases between the two ends. CDR3 sequence (DNA): TGTGCCAGCAGTTTATCCCACGGGGAGCTGTTTTTT. It encodes CASSLSHGELFF.

This clone was seen ten or more times. The gene calls are TRBV6-5 and TRBJ1-2; 7 nucleotides match TRBD1. Losses at the gene ends were 2 bases for V and 6 bases for J; bases not matched to a gene: 6. This CDR3 spans 14 amino acids. Germline V CDR1 and CDR2: MNHEY, SVGAGI. CDR3 sequence: CASSYLDRVDGYTF. CDR3 DNA sequence: TGTGCCAGCAGTTACCTTGACAGGGTCGATGGCTACACCTTC.

The genes are TRBV5-1 and TRBJ2-3, with 8 bases lining up with TRBD2. Looked up from germline, CDR1 is SGHRS and CDR2 is YFSETQ. The CDR3 runs to 18 residues. J lost 8 bases, V lost 0 bases, and 17 bases had no gene match. The CDR3 region has the DNA TGCGCCAGCAGCTTGGCTCTTGCGGGGGGCAACACCGGTGGTACGCAGTATTTT. It yields the protein CASSLALAGGNTGGTQYF.

The chain combines TRBV4-1 with TRBJ1-5, with D tentatively TRBD1 (5 bases). CDR1 MGHRA and CDR2 YSYEKL come from the germline V gene. The CDR3 sequence is 15 residues long. Trimming removed 2 bases from V and 7 bases from J, with 15 bases in between. DNA for the CDR3: TGCGCCAGCAGCCAACCGGGGGGTAGTAACCAGCCCCAGCATTTT. Its protein is CASSQPGGSNQPQHF.

V is TRBV5-1 and J is TRBJ2-7; maybe TRBD1 (6 bases). Germline V gene data show CDR1 as SGHRS and CDR2 as YFSETQ. This CDR3 spans 14 amino acids. V shed 4 bases and J shed 5 bases, with 16 bases lying between them. CDR3 DNA: TGCGCCAGCAGCCCGTGGCAGGGGATCCACGAGCAGTACTTC. This sequence encodes CASSPWQGIHEQYF.

This chain uses TRBV5-1 with TRBJ2-1, with D possibly TRBD2 on 5 matching bases. The germline CDR1 and CDR2 sequences are SGHRS and YFSETQ. The ends were cut back, 0 bases at V and 8 bases at J, with 6 bases in the middle. The CDR3 loop spans 12 amino acids. The CDR3 spells CASSLGGHEQFF. CDR3 DNA sequence: TGCGCCAGCAGCTTGGGAGGGCATGAGCAGTTCTTC.

The chain has TRBV10-3 and TRBJ2-7; no clear D. The CDR3 consists of 13 residues. Germline CDR1 reads ENHRY; CDR2 reads SYGVKD. V lost 0 bases to trimming and J lost 3 bases, with 6 bases between them. In DNA, the CDR3 is TGTGCCATCAGTGAGTCCCTCGACTACGAGCAGTACTTC. It specifies CAISESLDYEQYF.

The chain combines TRBV5-1 with TRBJ2-7, with D hard to call. The CDR3 has 14 residues. Trimming left V 2 bases short and J 6 bases short, with 15 bases between. CDR1 is SGHRS, CDR2 YFSETQ, per germline. In DNA, the CDR3 is TGCGCCAGCAGCTTATCCTCTACGCAGGTCGAGCAGTACTTC. Its translation: CASSLSSTQVEQYF.

The J gene is TRBJ2-5, the V gene TRBV5-4; TRBD2 matches at 9 bases. The CDR3 totals 17 residues. The germline gives CDR1 SGHNT, CDR2 YYREEE (reference sequence). J lost 4 bases, V lost 5 bases, and 15 bases had no gene match. The DNA of the CDR3 is TGTGCCAGCAGGGCTAGCGGGACTGCTTACTGGGGAGAGACCCAGTACTTC. It codes for CASRASGTAYWGETQYF.

The V gene is TRBV30, the J gene TRBJ1-2; D possibly corresponds to TRBD1 (6 bases). The CDR3 has 13 residues. CDR1 is GTSNPN and CDR2 is SVGIG in the germline V gene (reference sequence). Trimming pared 3 bases from V and 5 bases from J, leaving 13 bases between. CDR3 nucleotides: TGTGCCTGGAGACCAACAGGGACTTATGGCTACACCTTC. This translates into CAWRPTGTYGYTF.

The chain links TRBV27 to TRBJ1-6, with unresolved D. The CDR3 spans 13 residues. The V gene lost 2 bases and the J gene lost 17 bases, with 16 bases spanning the gap. CDR1 and CDR2 from the germline V gene are MNHEY and SMNVEV (reference sequence). In DNA, the CDR3 is TGTGCCAGCAGTTTACAGGCGAGCGGAAGTTTCCACTTT. Its protein is CASSLQASGSFHF.